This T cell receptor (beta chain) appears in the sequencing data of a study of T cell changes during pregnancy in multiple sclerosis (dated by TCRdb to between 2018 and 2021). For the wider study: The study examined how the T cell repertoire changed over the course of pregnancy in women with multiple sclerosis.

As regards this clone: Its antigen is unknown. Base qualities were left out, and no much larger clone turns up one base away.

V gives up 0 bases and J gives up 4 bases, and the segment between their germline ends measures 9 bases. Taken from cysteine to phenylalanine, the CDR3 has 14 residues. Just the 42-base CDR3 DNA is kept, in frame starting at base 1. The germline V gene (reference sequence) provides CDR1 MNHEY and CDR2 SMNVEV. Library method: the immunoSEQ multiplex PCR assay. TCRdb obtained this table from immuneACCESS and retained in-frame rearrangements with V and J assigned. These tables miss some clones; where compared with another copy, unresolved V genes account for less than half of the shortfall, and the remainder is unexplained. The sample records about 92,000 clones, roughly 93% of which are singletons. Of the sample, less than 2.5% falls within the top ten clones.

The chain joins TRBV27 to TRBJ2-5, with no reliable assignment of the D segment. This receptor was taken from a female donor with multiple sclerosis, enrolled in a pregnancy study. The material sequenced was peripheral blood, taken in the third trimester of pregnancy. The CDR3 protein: CASSLSEVGETQYF. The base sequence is TGTGCCAGCAGTTTATCTGAGGTGGGAGAGACCCAGTACTTC.